Listed below are T cell receptor beta chains from one sample, sequenced in a study of blood T cell repertoires in COVID-19. Only in-frame clones appear in the TCRdb table, and some are missing; sequencing was by immunoSEQ multiplex PCR. Of some 300,000 clones detected, approximately 90% appear once; the ten largest clones hold approximately 7.2%. Sequencing used peripheral blood. Receptors originate from a woman between 25 and 40 years old who had recovered from COVID-19. Each CDR3 is given with its conserved first and last residue. Each record gives: CDR3 DNA, CDR3 protein, D gene, V gene, clone size, J gene. The D gene is left open where the match is weak. Size values are once, few and many counts, or a class for expanded clones, and some rows have none.

CDR3nt: TGTGCCACCAGCGCAGGGACTGGAAACACCATATATTTT; CDR3aa: CATSAGTGNTIYF; d_gene: .; v_gene: TRBV24-1; abundance: .; j_gene: TRBJ1-3
CDR3nt: TGTGCCAGCAGGTCCCTAAGTCCTAGCACCATATATTTT; CDR3aa: CASRSLSPSTIYF; d_gene: .; v_gene: TRBV27; abundance: once; j_gene: TRBJ1-3
CDR3nt: TGTGCCAGCAGTGCTACAGGGGACTATGGCTACACCTTC; CDR3aa: CASSATGDYGYTF; d_gene: TRBD1; v_gene: TRBV28; abundance: .; j_gene: TRBJ1-2
CDR3nt: TGTGCCACCAGTGACCCCGGGAGATCCTACGAGCAGTACTTC; CDR3aa: CATSDPGRSYEQYF; d_gene: .; v_gene: TRBV24-1; abundance: .; j_gene: TRBJ2-7
CDR3nt: TGCGCCAGCAGCTCCCGGACTAGGCAAGAGACCCAGTACTTC; CDR3aa: CASSSRTRQETQYF; d_gene: TRBD2; v_gene: TRBV5-1; abundance: once; j_gene: TRBJ2-5
CDR3nt: TGTGCCAGCAGCCGGGACAGGGTTCGCAATGAGCAGTTCTTC; CDR3aa: CASSRDRVRNEQFF; d_gene: TRBD1; v_gene: TRBV11-2; abundance: .; j_gene: TRBJ2-1
CDR3nt: TGTGCCAGCAGCCGCGGACACTCCTACGAGCAGTACTTC; CDR3aa: CASSRGHSYEQYF; d_gene: .; v_gene: TRBV7-3; abundance: .; j_gene: TRBJ2-7
CDR3nt: TGTGCCAGCAGCCTTAAAGGGGGTGCTAATGAAAAACTGTTTTTT; CDR3aa: CASSLKGGANEKLFF; d_gene: .; v_gene: TRBV7-2; abundance: .; j_gene: TRBJ1-4
CDR3nt: TGTGCCAGCAGTTTAAAAAGCAACCAAGAGACCCAGTACTTC; CDR3aa: CASSLKSNQETQYF; d_gene: .; v_gene: TRBV27; abundance: .; j_gene: TRBJ2-5
CDR3nt: TGTGCCAGCAGTTCGCAGGGTTACCAGCCCCAGCATTTT; CDR3aa: CASSSQGYQPQHF; d_gene: .; v_gene: TRBV27; abundance: .; j_gene: TRBJ1-5
CDR3nt: TGTGCCAGCAGCCCAGGGGGCGCCAAGCAGTACTTC; CDR3aa: CASSPGGAKQYF; d_gene: TRBD1; v_gene: TRBV7-2; abundance: once; j_gene: TRBJ2-7
CDR3nt: TGTGCCAGCAGCTGGGAGTTACAGCAAGACTATGGCTACACCTTC; CDR3aa: CASSWELQQDYGYTF; d_gene: .; v_gene: TRBV11-2; abundance: .; j_gene: TRBJ1-2
CDR3nt: TGTGCCAGCAGCATCGGGGATAGCAATCAGCCCCAGCATTTT; CDR3aa: CASSIGDSNQPQHF; d_gene: .; v_gene: TRBV9; abundance: once; j_gene: TRBJ1-5
CDR3nt: TGCGCCAGCAGCCAAGTGGGAGCCCGGGACACCCTCTATAATTCACCCCTCCACTTT; CDR3aa: CASSQVGARDTLYNSPLHF; d_gene: .; v_gene: TRBV4-3; abundance: .; j_gene: TRBJ1-6
CDR3nt: TGTGCCAGCAGTTTATGGGCTAGCGGGGGGGGCGTATCAGGCAATGAGCAGTTCTTC; CDR3aa: CASSLWASGGGVSGNEQFF; d_gene: TRBD2; v_gene: TRBV27; abundance: .; j_gene: TRBJ2-1